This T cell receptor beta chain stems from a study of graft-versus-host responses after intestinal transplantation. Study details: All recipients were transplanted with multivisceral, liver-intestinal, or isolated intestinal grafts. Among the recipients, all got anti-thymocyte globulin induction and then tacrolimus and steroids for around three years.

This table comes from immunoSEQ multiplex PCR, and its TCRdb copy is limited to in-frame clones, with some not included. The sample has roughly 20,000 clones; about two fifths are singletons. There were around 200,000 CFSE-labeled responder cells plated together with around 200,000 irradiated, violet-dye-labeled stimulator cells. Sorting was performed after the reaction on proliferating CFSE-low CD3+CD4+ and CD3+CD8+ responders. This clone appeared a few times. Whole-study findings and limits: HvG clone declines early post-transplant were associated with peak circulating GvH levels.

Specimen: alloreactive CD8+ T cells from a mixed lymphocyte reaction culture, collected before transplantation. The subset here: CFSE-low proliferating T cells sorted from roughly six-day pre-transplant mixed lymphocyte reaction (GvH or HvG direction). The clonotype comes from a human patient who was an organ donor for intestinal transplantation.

The CDR3 region is CASSQVGSWNTIYF. CDR3 DNA sequence: TGCGCCAGCAGCCAAGTGGGGAGTTGGAACACCATATATTTT. V is TRBV4-1 and J is TRBJ1-3; no clear D gene. V was clipped by 1 base and J by 7 bases, with 11 bases between them. The V gene's germline CDR1 is MGHRA and CDR2 YSYEKL. The CDR3 length is 14 residues.